The rows below give T cell receptor beta chains drawn from one sample of a study of CD8 T cells in Susac syndrome. TCRdb processed the immunoSEQ multiplex PCR reads anew with MiXCR; each CDR3 protein has one entry. The data contain 200,000 to 250,000 distinct CDR3 sequences, approximately 94% of them singletons. Sequenced material: CD4+ T cells from PBMCs. Receptors originate from a human donor with Susac syndrome. Both conserved end residues are part of each CDR3. D genes are given only for firm matches. Expanded clones are given a class, and other clones once, few, many or no size at all.

few | NA | TRBJ1-1 | TRBV30 | CAWTGDPNTEAFF | TGTGCCTGGACTGGGGACCCGAACACTGAAGCTTTCTTT
NA | TRBD1 | TRBJ1-4 | TRBV20-1 | CSAPTGGGEKLFF | TGCAGTGCTCCGACAGGGGGTGGTGAAAAACTGTTTTTT
once | NA | TRBJ2-1 | TRBV4-3 | CASSQSQEVNEQFF | TGCGCCAGCAGCCAATCCCAGGAGGTTAATGAGCAGTTCTTC
NA | NA | TRBJ1-2 | TRBV6-2/TRBV6-3 | CASRVYTF | TGTGCCAGCCGGGTCTACACCTTC
once | NA | TRBJ1-6 | TRBV4-2 | CASSQDHNSNSPLHF | TGTGCCAGCAGCCAAGATCATAATAGTAATTCACCCCTCCACTTT
NA | NA | TRBJ2-1 | TRBV19 | CASSINRVDNEQFF | TGTGCCAGTAGTATTAATAGGGTCGATAATGAGCAGTTCTTC
NA | TRBD2 | TRBJ2-2 | TRBV3-1 | CASSPGGAGELFF | TGTGCCAGCAGCCCCGGGGGGGCCGGGGAGCTGTTTTTT
NA | NA | TRBJ2-2 | TRBV6-1 | CASRSYTGELFF | TGTGCCAGCAGGAGTTACACCGGGGAGCTGTTTTTT
NA | TRBD2 | TRBJ2-1 | TRBV6-2/TRBV6-3 | CASSYDGFRLAEDNEQFF | TGTGCCAGCAGTTACGATGGGTTTCGACTAGCGGAGGACAATGAGCAGTTCTTC
NA | NA | TRBJ2-7 | TRBV20-1 | CSGGLPGTYEQYF | TGCAGTGGGGGGCTTCCAGGAACCTACGAGCAGTACTTC
once | NA | TRBJ2-7 | TRBV7-2 | CASSLELGEQYF | TGTGCCAGCAGCTTAGAGCTGGGCGAGCAGTACTTC
NA | TRBD1 | TRBJ2-5 | TRBV18 | CASSLRDRGSRWQTQYF | TGTGCCAGCTCGCTCCGGGACAGGGGATCAAGGTGGCAGACCCAGTACTTC
NA | NA | TRBJ1-1 | TRBV28 | CASTSPGRNTEAFF | TGTGCCAGCACCTCCCCAGGACGGAACACTGAAGCTTTCTTT
NA | NA | TRBJ1-1 | TRBV20-1 | CSPTEGSGEAFF | TGCAGTCCTACTGAAGGGAGTGGTGAAGCTTTCTTT
NA | TRBD1 | TRBJ2-5 | TRBV29-1 | CSVLPYTGAIETQYF | TGCAGCGTCCTACCCTACACAGGGGCGATAGAGACCCAGTACTTC
NA | TRBD2 | TRBJ2-1 | TRBV29-1 | CSVATSGGSYNEQFF | TGCAGCGTTGCGACTAGCGGGGGGTCCTACAATGAGCAGTTCTTC
NA | TRBD1 | TRBJ1-2 | TRBV12-3/TRBV12-4 | CASSPGQGVGYTF | TGTGCCAGCAGTCCAGGACAGGGGGTTGGCTACACCTTC
NA | NA | TRBJ1-1 | TRBV5-1 | CASSFVQNTEAFF | TGCGCCAGCAGTTTCGTCCAGAACACTGAAGCTTTCTTT
NA | TRBD2 | TRBJ2-7 | TRBV29-1 | CSVWSGEGYEQYF | TGCAGCGTCTGGAGCGGGGAAGGTTACGAGCAGTACTTC
NA | NA | TRBJ1-1 | TRBV19 | CASSLPQNTEAFF | TGTGCCAGTAGTCTACCTCAAAACACTGAAGCTTTCTTT
NA | NA | TRBJ1-2 | TRBV30 | CAFPPGKRSGGYTF | TGTGCCTTCCCCCCAGGGAAAAGGAGTGGTGGCTACACCTTC
NA | TRBD1 | TRBJ1-1 | TRBV4-2 | CASRDRAGGTEAFF | TGTGCCAGCAGGGACAGGGCTGGGGGCACTGAAGCTTTCTTT
NA | TRBD1 | TRBJ1-5 | TRBV12-3/TRBV12-4 | CASSLQQGDNQPQHF | TGTGCCAGCAGCCTCCAACAGGGGGACAATCAGCCCCAGCATTTT
NA | NA | TRBJ1-2 | TRBV28 | CASSRLRGYTF | TGTGCCAGCAGCAGGCTTCGCGGCTACACCTTC
NA | NA | TRBJ2-3 | TRBV5-4 | CASSLESLLGTDTQYF | TGTGCCAGCAGCTTGGAGTCTCTGTTGGGTACAGATACGCAGTATTTT
NA | TRBD1 | TRBJ2-7 | TRBV11-3 | CASSWGQGLYEQYF | TGTGCCAGCAGCTGGGGACAGGGCCTCTACGAGCAGTACTTC
few | TRBD2 | TRBJ2-2 | TRBV7-3 | CASSWAGLAGVTGELFF | TGTGCCAGCAGCTGGGCGGGGCTAGCGGGAGTCACCGGGGAGCTGTTTTTT
NA | NA | TRBJ1-5 | TRBV30 | CAWRDSYNQPQHF | TGTGCCTGGAGGGACAGCTACAATCAGCCCCAGCATTTT
NA | NA | TRBJ1-6 | TRBV27 | CASSRHPAGSNSPLHF | TGTGCCAGCAGCCGCCACCCAGCAGGGTCGAATTCACCCCTCCACTTT
NA | NA | TRBJ2-6 | TRBV25-1 | CASSESLGSGANVLTF | TGTGCCAGCAGTGAAAGTCTAGGCTCTGGGGCCAACGTCCTGACTTTC
NA | NA | TRBJ1-1 | TRBV29-1 | CSVDPGDTEAFF | TGCAGCGTTGATCCAGGGGACACTGAAGCTTTCTTT
NA | TRBD1 | TRBJ2-2 | TRBV9 | CASSELTGRPGELFF | TGTGCCAGCAGCGAATTGACAGGGCGTCCCGGGGAGCTGTTTTTT
NA | TRBD1 | TRBJ1-2 | TRBV20-1 | CSARDNRDRGRDGYTF | TGCAGTGCTAGAGATAATCGGGACAGGGGGCGCGATGGCTACACCTTC
NA | NA | TRBJ2-6 | TRBV29-1 | CSVEVFRGSSGANVLTF | TGCAGCGTTGAAGTCTTTCGGGGGAGCTCTGGGGCCAACGTCCTGACTTTC
NA | TRBD1 | TRBJ1-1 | TRBV29-1 | CSTRQGESTEAFF | TGCAGCACCCGACAGGGGGAGTCCACTGAAGCTTTCTTT
NA | TRBD1 | TRBJ2-3 | TRBV7-2 | CASSSIQGQGTDTQYF | TGTGCCAGCAGCTCTATCCAGGGACAGGGCACAGATACGCAGTATTTT
NA | NA | TRBJ1-2 | TRBV30 | CAWSPEGRHGYTF | TGTGCCTGGAGTCCCGAGGGCCGCCATGGCTACACCTTC
once | TRBD2 | TRBJ2-5 | TRBV20-1 | CSARMLAGGPGVTQYF | TGCAGTGCTAGAATGCTAGCGGGGGGGCCTGGAGTGACCCAGTACTTC
NA | NA | TRBJ2-7 | TRBV5-1 | CASSSHGAGSYEQYF | TGCGCCAGCAGCTCACATGGGGCCGGTTCCTACGAGCAGTACTTC
NA | TRBD1 | TRBJ1-2 | TRBV11-2 | CASSPNDGTGDGYTF | TGTGCCAGCAGCCCCAATGACGGGACAGGGGATGGCTACACCTTC
NA | TRBD1 | TRBJ2-7 | TRBV29-1 | CSARTGDAYEQYF | TGCAGCGCTCGTACAGGGGACGCCTACGAGCAGTACTTC
NA | NA | TRBJ2-1 | TRBV9 | CASSEVLPPHEQFF | TGTGCCAGCAGCGAAGTTCTACCCCCCCATGAGCAGTTCTTC
NA | TRBD2 | TRBJ2-2 | TRBV11-2 | CASSLGGGDTGELFF | TGTGCCAGCAGCTTAGGCGGGGGTGACACCGGGGAGCTGTTTTTT
NA | NA | TRBJ1-2 | TRBV19 | CASSIWANGYTF | TGTGCCAGTAGTATTTGGGCAAATGGCTACACCTTC
NA | TRBD1 | TRBJ1-5 | TRBV2 | CASSENRGVRVQHF | TGTGCCAGCAGTGAAAACAGGGGGGTTCGGGTTCAGCATTTT
NA | TRBD1 | TRBJ2-3 | TRBV6-1 | CASSQGQGTGHSDTQYF | TGTGCCAGCAGCCAGGGACAGGGCACGGGACACTCAGATACGCAGTATTTT
NA | NA | TRBJ1-5 | TRBV19 | CASALQVYSNQPQHF | TGTGCCAGTGCATTGCAGGTGTATAGCAATCAGCCCCAGCATTTT
NA | NA | TRBJ1-1 | TRBV28 | CASISRGNTEAFF | TGTGCCAGCATTTCCAGGGGGAACACTGAAGCTTTCTTT
NA | TRBD1 | TRBJ1-2 | TRBV20-1 | CSAGRTGHYGYTF | TGCAGTGCTGGAAGGACAGGTCACTATGGCTACACCTTC
NA | TRBD1 | TRBJ2-3 | TRBV11-2 | CASSLGGRGDTQYF | TGTGCCAGCAGCTTAGGGGGCAGGGGGGATACGCAGTATTTT